This paragraph covers one T cell receptor (beta chain) sequence. Its antigen is currently unknown. This record comes from a study of immune evolution from preneoplasia to lung adenocarcinoma. The CDR3 spans 13 residues. Trimming took 8 bases from V and 3 from J, leaving 13 bases between them. The V gene's germline CDR1 is MNHEY and CDR2 SVGAGI. Between about 2014 and 2018, patients underwent resection in Japan or China. Overall study results and limits: T cell clonality was higher in KRAS-mutant than EGFR-mutant or wild-type nodules.

The method was immunoSEQ multiplex PCR; TCRdb's version includes in-frame clones alone and lacks a portion of them. This table has around 6,300 clones, approximately 73% appearing once. The rearrangement joins TRBV6-5 to TRBJ1-1, with a possible D match to TRBD1 (5 bases). This clonotype was sampled from a donor older than 65 with lung adenocarcinoma. Material for sequencing was FFPE lung adenocarcinoma in situ tissue. The CDR3 loop reads CASRRGYDTEAFF. The CDR3 DNA follows: TGTGCCAGCCGTAGGGGTTACGACACTGAAGCTTTCTTT.